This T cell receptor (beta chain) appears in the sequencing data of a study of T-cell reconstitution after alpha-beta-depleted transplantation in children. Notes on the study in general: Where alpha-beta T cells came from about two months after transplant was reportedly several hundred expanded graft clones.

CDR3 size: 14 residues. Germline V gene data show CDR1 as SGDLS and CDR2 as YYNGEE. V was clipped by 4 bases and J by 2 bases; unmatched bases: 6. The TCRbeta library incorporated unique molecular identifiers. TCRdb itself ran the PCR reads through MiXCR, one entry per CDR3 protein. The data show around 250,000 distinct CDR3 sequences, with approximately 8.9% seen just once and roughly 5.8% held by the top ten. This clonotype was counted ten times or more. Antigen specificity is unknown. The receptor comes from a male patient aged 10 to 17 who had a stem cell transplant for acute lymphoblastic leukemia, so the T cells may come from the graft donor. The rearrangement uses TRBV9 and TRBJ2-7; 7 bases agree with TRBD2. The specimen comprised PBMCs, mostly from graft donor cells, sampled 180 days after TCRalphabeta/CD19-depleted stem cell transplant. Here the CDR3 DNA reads TGTGCCAGCAGCCTTACGGGACTACCCTACGAGCAGTACTTC. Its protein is CASSLTGLPYEQYF.